These T cell receptor beta chains were read from a single sample in a study of beta chain features in type 1 diabetes. Assay used: immunoSEQ multiplex PCR; TCRdb lists only in-frame clones, some missing. Of some 640,000 clones listed, 11% to 15% are singletons. Sequenced input: naive CD4+ T cells from blood. The receptors come from a man between 18 and 29 years old with type 1 diabetes. Each CDR3 is given with its conserved first and last residue. The D gene is left open where the match is weak. Expanded clones get a size class; other rows say once, few or many, or leave the size out.

V: TRBV2; J: TRBJ2-5; size: NA; D: NA; DNA: TGTGCCAGCAGTGATATCCTAGCGTCACAAGAGACCCAGTACTTC; CDR3: CASSDILASQETQYF
V: TRBV5-1; J: TRBJ1-2; size: few; D: NA; DNA: TGCGCCAGCAGCTTGAGCCAAGAGGGCTACACCTTC; CDR3: CASSLSQEGYTF
V: TRBV23-1; J: TRBJ1-1; size: few; D: NA; DNA: TGCGCCAGCAGTCGGACGCACAACACTGAAGCTTTCTTT; CDR3: CASSRTHNTEAFF
V: TRBV7-2; J: TRBJ1-3; size: few; D: NA; DNA: TGTGCCAGCAGCTGCAGGGGCCCCCGAGGGGAGTTT; CDR3: CASSCRGPRGEF
V: TRBV9; J: TRBJ2-3; size: few; D: NA; DNA: TGTGCCAGCAGCGTAGACAGACTAGATACGCAGTATTTT; CDR3: CASSVDRLDTQYF
V: TRBV29-1; J: TRBJ2-3; size: few; D: TRBD1; DNA: TGCAGCGTTGAAGGGACAGGGGGCCGTCGCGATACGCAGTATTTT; CDR3: CSVEGTGGRRDTQYF
V: TRBV7-3; J: TRBJ2-2; size: few; D: TRBD1; DNA: TGTGCCAGCAGCTCCTCCGGGACAGCAGGCACCGGGGAGCTGTTTTTT; CDR3: CASSSSGTAGTGELFF
V: TRBV27; J: TRBJ2-3; size: few; D: NA; DNA: TGTGCCAGCACCATCAGGGGGGACACAGATACGCAGTATTTT; CDR3: CASTIRGDTDTQYF
V: TRBV9; J: TRBJ2-7; size: few; D: TRBD2; DNA: TGTGCCAGCAGCGAAAGACTAGCGGGAGGGCCGGGGGAGCAGTACTTC; CDR3: CASSERLAGGPGEQYF
V: TRBV5-1; J: TRBJ1-5; size: NA; D: TRBD1; DNA: TGCGCCAGCAGCTTCCAGGGGGGTCAGCCCCAGCATTTT; CDR3: CASSFQGGQPQHF
V: TRBV7-2; J: TRBJ1-6; size: few; D: NA; DNA: TGTGCCAGCAGCCCCGGGACCCTTTATTCACCCCTCCACTTT; CDR3: CASSPGTLYSPLHF
V: TRBV7-2; J: TRBJ1-6; size: few; D: NA; DNA: TGTGCCAGCAGCTTAGAAGGTGGTTCACCCCTCCACTTT; CDR3: CASSLEGGSPLHF
V: TRBV30; J: TRBJ2-3; size: few; D: TRBD2; DNA: TGTGCCTGGAGCAGACTAGCGGGTGGAACAGATACGCAGTATTTT; CDR3: CAWSRLAGGTDTQYF
V: TRBV30; J: TRBJ1-5; size: NA; D: NA; DNA: TGTGCCTGGAAGGGGAGAGGTCAGCCCCAGCATTTT; CDR3: CAWKGRGQPQHF
V: TRBV9; J: TRBJ2-2; size: few; D: NA; DNA: TGTGCCAGCAGCGTTAGGGCGGGGAACACCGGGGAGCTGTTTTTT; CDR3: CASSVRAGNTGELFF
V: TRBV28; J: TRBJ2-7; size: few; D: TRBD2; DNA: TGTGCCAGCAGTTTATCCGTTAGCGGGGGGACCTCCTACGAGCAGTACTTC; CDR3: CASSLSVSGGTSYEQYF
V: TRBV29-1; J: TRBJ2-2; size: few; D: NA; DNA: TGCAGCGGCCTCGATAGGCTGGCGAACACCGGGGAGCTGTTTTTT; CDR3: CSGLDRLANTGELFF
V: TRBV7-3; J: TRBJ2-7; size: NA; D: NA; DNA: TGTGCCAGCAGCTTAATAGCAGGGCCCACCTACGAGCAGTACTTC; CDR3: CASSLIAGPTYEQYF
V: TRBV15; J: TRBJ2-7; size: NA; D: NA; DNA: TGTGCCACCGCCATTAGCGGACGGCCCTACGAGCAGTACTTC; CDR3: CATAISGRPYEQYF
V: TRBV5-6; J: TRBJ2-7; size: NA; D: NA; DNA: TGTGCCAGCAGATCGGGGCGGAGAGGGCACGAGCAGTACTTC; CDR3: CASRSGRRGHEQYF
V: TRBV5-1; J: TRBJ2-3; size: NA; D: NA; DNA: TGCGCCAGCACCTTCGGGGGCTCTAGCACAGATACGCAGTATTTT; CDR3: CASTFGGSSTDTQYF
V: TRBV5-1; J: TRBJ2-5; size: few; D: TRBD1; DNA: TGCGCCAGCAGCCCGGGGACAGATCAAGAGACCCAGTACTTC; CDR3: CASSPGTDQETQYF
V: TRBV5-1; J: TRBJ2-3; size: NA; D: NA; DNA: TGCGCCAGCAGCTTGGATCACCACACAGATACGCAGTATTTT; CDR3: CASSLDHHTDTQYF
V: TRBV7-2; J: TRBJ2-7; size: few; D: NA; DNA: TGTGCCAGCAGCTTAGGGCAGGGTAACTCCTACGAGCAGTACTTC; CDR3: CASSLGQGNSYEQYF
V: TRBV2; J: TRBJ2-3; size: few; D: NA; DNA: TGTGCCAGCAGTGATAGCTATCAGAGGGATACGCAGTATTTT; CDR3: CASSDSYQRDTQYF
V: TRBV28; J: TRBJ2-2; size: few; D: TRBD2; DNA: TGTGCCAGCAGTTTGGGCCCTAGCGGGAAGGCCGGGGAGCTGTTTTTT; CDR3: CASSLGPSGKAGELFF
V: TRBV11-2; J: TRBJ2-1; size: NA; D: TRBD2; DNA: TGTGCCAGCAGCTCCCGGGCCGGACTAGCGGGGTACAATGAGCAGTTCTTC; CDR3: CASSSRAGLAGYNEQFF
V: TRBV30; J: TRBJ2-2; size: few; D: NA; DNA: TGTGCCTGGAGCTTCAACGTAGGGAGCGGGGAGCTGTTTTTT; CDR3: CAWSFNVGSGELFF
V: TRBV4-2; J: TRBJ2-2; size: few; D: NA; DNA: TGTGCCAGCAGCCCATTTGTCACCGGGGAGCTGTTTTTT; CDR3: CASSPFVTGELFF
V: TRBV9; J: TRBJ2-2; size: NA; D: TRBD2; DNA: TGTGCCAGCAGCCCATGGGGCGGGGGGACTAACACCGGGGAGCTGTTTTTT; CDR3: CASSPWGGGTNTGELFF
V: TRBV9; J: TRBJ2-7; size: NA; D: TRBD2; DNA: TGTGCCAGCAGCGTTGGACTAGCGGTAACGTACTCCTACGAGCAGTACTTC; CDR3: CASSVGLAVTYSYEQYF
V: TRBV7-8; J: TRBJ2-7; size: few; D: NA; DNA: TGTGCCAGCAGCTCCAACAGGGTTCCCTTTCTGGATTCCGCAAGATCCTACGAGCAGTACTTC; CDR3: CASSSNRVPFLDSARSYEQYF
V: TRBV11-3; J: TRBJ2-1; size: NA; D: NA; DNA: TGTGCCAGCAGCTTAGGACAAGCCAATGAGCAGTTCTTC; CDR3: CASSLGQANEQFF
V: TRBV2; J: TRBJ2-7; size: NA; D: TRBD2; DNA: TGTGCCAGCAGTGTTGGGCTAGCGGGAGCGGACGAGCAGTACTTC; CDR3: CASSVGLAGADEQYF
V: TRBV30; J: TRBJ2-7; size: few; D: TRBD1; DNA: TGTGCCTGGATCCCGGGGACAGGGCGATACGAGCAGTACTTC; CDR3: CAWIPGTGRYEQYF
V: TRBV10-3; J: TRBJ2-1; size: NA; D: NA; DNA: TGTGCCATCAGTACCGCTAGCGCGTCCTACAATGAGCAGTTCTTC; CDR3: CAISTASASYNEQFF
V: TRBV29-1; J: TRBJ1-5; size: few; D: NA; DNA: TGCAGCGTTGGAGGGGGTAATCGCAATCAGCCCCAGCATTTT; CDR3: CSVGGGNRNQPQHF
V: TRBV7-2; J: TRBJ2-3; size: NA; D: NA; DNA: TGTGCCAGCAGCCGAGCCAGGGGCGGAGCGAGCACAGATACGCAGTATTTT; CDR3: CASSRARGGASTDTQYF
V: TRBV28; J: TRBJ1-4; size: few; D: NA; DNA: TGTGCCAGCAGTTCTGGGACTTACGAAAAACTGTTTTTT; CDR3: CASSSGTYEKLFF
V: TRBV29-1; J: TRBJ2-3; size: NA; D: NA; DNA: TGCAGCGTCTCCCGACTCAGCACAGATACGCAGTATTTT; CDR3: CSVSRLSTDTQYF
V: TRBV7-2; J: TRBJ2-1; size: few; D: TRBD1; DNA: TGTGCCAGCAGGGGACAGGTCTCCTACAATGAGCAGTTCTTC; CDR3: CASRGQVSYNEQFF
V: TRBV10-2; J: TRBJ2-1; size: NA; D: NA; DNA: TGCGCCAGCAACGGCGCCAACAATGAGCAGTTCTTC; CDR3: CASNGANNEQFF
V: TRBV2; J: TRBJ2-5; size: few; D: NA; DNA: TGTGCCAGCAAACTCGATATTCAAGAGACCCAGTACTTC; CDR3: CASKLDIQETQYF
V: TRBV5-4; J: TRBJ2-1; size: NA; D: TRBD2; DNA: TGTGCCACCACCATTCGACTAGCGGGGGAGAATGAGCAGTTCTTC; CDR3: CATTIRLAGENEQFF
V: TRBV30; J: TRBJ1-5; size: few; D: NA; DNA: TGTGCCTGGAGTGTGGGGGTTAATCAGCCCCAGCATTTT; CDR3: CAWSVGVNQPQHF
V: TRBV18; J: TRBJ1-5; size: NA; D: TRBD1; DNA: TGTGCCAGCTCACCACTACAGGGGAGTATAGCCCAGCATTTT; CDR3: CASSPLQGSIAQHF
V: TRBV29-1; J: TRBJ2-1; size: NA; D: TRBD2; DNA: TGCAGCCAGGGCACTAGCGGGAGCACCAATGAGCAGTTCTTC; CDR3: CSQGTSGSTNEQFF
V: TRBV30; J: TRBJ2-7; size: NA; D: TRBD1; DNA: TGTGCAGGTGAAAGGACAGGGGCCGAGCAGTACTTC; CDR3: CAGERTGAEQYF
V: TRBV7-9; J: TRBJ2-3; size: NA; D: NA; DNA: TGTGCCAGCAGCTCTGTGCGGGCGATAGATACGCAGTATTTT; CDR3: CASSSVRAIDTQYF
V: TRBV7-2; J: TRBJ1-5; size: NA; D: NA; DNA: TGTGCCAGCAGCTTAGCTCGGAATCTACTGATGCCCCAGCATTTT; CDR3: CASSLARNLLMPQHF
V: TRBV7-9; J: TRBJ2-7; size: few; D: NA; DNA: TGTGCCAGCAGCCGGGGACCCTCCTACGAGCAGTACTTC; CDR3: CASSRGPSYEQYF
V: TRBV5-1; J: TRBJ2-7; size: few; D: NA; DNA: TGCGCCAGCAGTCTAGCCACTCACAGGGCGTCCTACGAGCAGTACTTC; CDR3: CASSLATHRASYEQYF
V: TRBV2; J: TRBJ1-1; size: NA; D: NA; DNA: TGTGCCAGCAACAGTTGGATGAACACTGAAGCTTTCTTT; CDR3: CASNSWMNTEAFF
V: TRBV5-6; J: TRBJ1-1; size: NA; D: NA; DNA: TGTGCCAGCAGCTTGGTCCCGGGACAAGTTTTAAACACTGAAGCTTTCTTT; CDR3: CASSLVPGQVLNTEAFF
V: TRBV2; J: TRBJ1-3; size: few; D: NA; DNA: TGTGCCAGCAGGACGGATCGACGCTCTGGAAACACCATATATTTT; CDR3: CASRTDRRSGNTIYF
V: TRBV7-2; J: TRBJ2-7; size: few; D: TRBD1; DNA: TGTGCCAGCAGCTTAGACAGGGGGTACGAGCAGTACTTC; CDR3: CASSLDRGYEQYF
V: TRBV6-1; J: TRBJ2-3; size: NA; D: NA; DNA: TGTGCCAGCGCCTCGGGACTCCCAGCAGGTACGCAGTATTTT; CDR3: CASASGLPAGTQYF